The count of the clone carrying this TCR beta chain is one. Deep sequencing aimed at 1 in 200,000 to 1 in 1 million T cells' resolution. Profiling relied on immunoSEQ multiplex PCR, and the TCRdb table lists in-frame clones only, not all of them. The repertoire holds 140,000 to 150,000 clones, with 76% as singletons. This sample is part of a study of cytotoxic CD8 clonotypes in ibrutinib-treated CLL. The TCR originated in a human donor with chronic lymphocytic leukemia. The sample in question was PBMCs, obtained after 24 months of ibrutinib treatment.

The CDR3 loop reads CASSLAGDRADTQYF. The CDR3 nucleotides read TGTGCCAGCAGCTTAGCGGGGGATCGGGCAGATACGCAGTATTTT. The rearrangement uses TRBV7-3 and TRBJ2-3, with 7 bases identical to TRBD2. The germline gives CDR1 SGHTA, CDR2 FQGTGA. The trim removed 2 bases at V and 4 bases at J, leaving 6 bases unmatched. The CDR3 is made up of 15 amino acids.